This paragraph reports one T cell receptor beta chain. What it binds is unknown. This sample is drawn from a study of CD8 T cells in ankylosing spondylitis. Overall study results and limits: Reportedly, matched ankylosing spondylitis synovial fluid was significantly enriched for disease-linked clones. CD8+ by phenotype, disease-linked clones were relatively rare in peripheral blood. Ankylosing spondylitis blood seemed to carry a telltale TCR beta motif made of several highly homologous variants.

The TCR beta libraries were generated through quantitative 5'-RACE incorporating molecular barcodes. TCRdb re-called the 5' RACE reads with MiXCR, one entry per CDR3 protein. Of about 300,000 distinct CDR3 sequences in the sample, around 20% were seen once. V was pared by 3 bases and J by 10 bases, with 20 bases between. The CDR3 is 15 residues long. Germline values: CDR1 LGHNA, CDR2 YSLEER. Sample: blood, either unsorted or a sorted T cell fraction (not recorded which). The rearrangement joins TRBV4-3 to TRBJ2-3; perhaps D is TRBD1 or TRBD2 (7 bases each). This receptor was taken from a female donor with ankylosing spondylitis or in good health (not recorded which). In DNA, the CDR3 is TGCGCCAGCAGCCAGCCGGGACAGAGCAGCGGGGCGCAGTATTTT. As protein: CASSQPGQSSGAQYF.